What follows is one T cell receptor (beta chain) and its context. Germline CDR1 is SEHNR and CDR2 is FQNEAQ (reference sequence). Between the trimmed V and J ends, which lost 5 bases and 4 bases, there was a span of 22 bases. This CDR3 comprises 17 residues. The PCR was carried out with 60 Vbeta primers and 13 Jbeta primers. Using immunoSEQ multiplex PCR, the repertoire was profiled, and TCRdb retains in-frame clones only, with some absent. This repertoire shows fewer than 55,000 clones, approximately 57% found once; its top ten account for about 12%. The sample belongs to a study of cytomegalovirus exposure and HLA in healthy donors.

Sequencing was performed on PBMCs. This TCR was sampled from a man in his sixties in good health and CMV-seropositive. This rearrangement joins TRBV7-9 to TRBJ2-3; D may be TRBD2 (6 bases). CDR3 coding DNA: TGTGCCAGCAGCCGAACACCCTCAGGGCGGGAATCAGATACGCAGTATTTT. Translation gives CASSRTPSGRESDTQYF.